This T cell receptor beta chain was obtained from a study of shared clonotypes between healthy human individuals. The wider study: Donors had three CD4 naive, three CD4 memory, two CD8 naive and one CD8 memory plate apiece.

Details on this clone: No antigen is known for it.

The study, taken as a whole, reports: Around 5% was the fraction of naive CD4 clonotypes found shared across several donors.

The germline V gene has CDR1 DFQATT and CDR2 SNEGSKA (reference sequence). The CDR3 consists of 11 residues. Trimming left V 5 bases short and J 5 bases short, with 9 bases between. Every subset had its genomic DNA shared out evenly among several immunoSEQ plates. Profiling relied on immunoSEQ multiplex PCR, and the TCRdb table lists in-frame clones only, not all of them. Of 2 million to 2.5 million clones detected, 90% to 97% appear once; the ten largest clones hold 0.1% to 0.15%. Sequences were obtained from naive CD4+ T cells sorted from blood. Subset denoted: CD45RA+ positively selected. This chain joins TRBV20-1 and TRBJ2-5; D ambiguous. The sequence was obtained from a man aged 18 to 29 in good health. The CDR3 sequence is CSAPHLETQYF. The CDR3 DNA follows: TGCAGTGCTCCCCACCTGGAGACCCAGTACTTC.